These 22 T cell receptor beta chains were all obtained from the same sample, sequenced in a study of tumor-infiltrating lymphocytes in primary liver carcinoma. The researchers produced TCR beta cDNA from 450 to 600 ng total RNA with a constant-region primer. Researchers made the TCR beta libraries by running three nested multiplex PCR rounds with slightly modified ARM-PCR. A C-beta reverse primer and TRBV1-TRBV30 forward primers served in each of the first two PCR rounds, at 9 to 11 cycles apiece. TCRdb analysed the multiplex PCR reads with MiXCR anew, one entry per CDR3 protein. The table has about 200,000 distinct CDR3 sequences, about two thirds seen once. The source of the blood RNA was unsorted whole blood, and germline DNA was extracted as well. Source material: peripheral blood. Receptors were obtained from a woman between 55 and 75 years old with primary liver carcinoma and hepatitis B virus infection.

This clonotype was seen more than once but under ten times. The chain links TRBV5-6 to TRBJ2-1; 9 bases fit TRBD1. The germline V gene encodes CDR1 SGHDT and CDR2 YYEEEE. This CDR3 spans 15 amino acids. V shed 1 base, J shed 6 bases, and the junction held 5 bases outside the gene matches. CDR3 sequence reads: CASSLRDRAFNEQFF. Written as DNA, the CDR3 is TGTGCCAGCAGCTTGCGGGACAGGGCATTCAATGAGCAGTTCTTC.

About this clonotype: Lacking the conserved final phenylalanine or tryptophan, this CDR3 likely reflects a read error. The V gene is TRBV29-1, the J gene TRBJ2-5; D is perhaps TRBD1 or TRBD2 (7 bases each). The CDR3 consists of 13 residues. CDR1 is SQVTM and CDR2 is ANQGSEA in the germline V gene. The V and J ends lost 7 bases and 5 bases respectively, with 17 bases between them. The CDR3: CSAPGGGGETQYL. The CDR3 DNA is TGCAGCGCCCCGGGAGGAGGGGGCGAGACCCAGTACCTC.

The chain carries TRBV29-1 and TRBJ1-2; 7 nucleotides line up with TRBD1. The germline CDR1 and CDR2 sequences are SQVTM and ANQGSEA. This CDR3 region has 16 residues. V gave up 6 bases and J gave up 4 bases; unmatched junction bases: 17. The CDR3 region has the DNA TGCAGCGTCGACCCGCGGACAGGACCCGTCTCCTATGGCTACACCTTC. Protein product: CSVDPRTGPVSYGYTF. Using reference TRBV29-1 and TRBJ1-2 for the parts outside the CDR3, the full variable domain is SAVISQKPSRDICQRGTSLTIQCQVDSQVTMMFWYRQQPGQSLTLIATANQGSEATYESGFVIDKFPISRPNLTFSTLTVSNMSPEDSSIYLCSVDPRTGPVSYGYTFGSGTRLTVV.

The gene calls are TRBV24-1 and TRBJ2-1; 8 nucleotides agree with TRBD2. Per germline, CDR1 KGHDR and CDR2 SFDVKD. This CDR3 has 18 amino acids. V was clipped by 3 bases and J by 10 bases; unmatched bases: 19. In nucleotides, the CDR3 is TGTGCCACCAGTGATGCCAGGTCGAGGAGCGGGAGCCCGGGAGAGCAGTTCTTC. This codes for CATSDARSRSGSPGEQFF.

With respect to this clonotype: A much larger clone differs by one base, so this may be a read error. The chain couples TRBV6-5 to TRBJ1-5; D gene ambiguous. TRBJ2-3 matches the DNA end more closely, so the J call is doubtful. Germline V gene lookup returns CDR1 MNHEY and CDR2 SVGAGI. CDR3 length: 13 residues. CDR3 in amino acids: CASSYSRSQPQYF. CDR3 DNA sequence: TGTGCCAGCAGTTACTCGAGGAGTCAGCCCCAGTATTTT.

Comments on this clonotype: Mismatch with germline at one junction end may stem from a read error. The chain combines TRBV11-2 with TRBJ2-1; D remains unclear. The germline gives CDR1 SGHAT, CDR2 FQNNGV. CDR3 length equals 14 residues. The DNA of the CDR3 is TGTGCCAGCAGCCCCGCTGGTGGATACAATGAGCGGTTCTTC. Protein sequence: CASSPAGGYNERFF. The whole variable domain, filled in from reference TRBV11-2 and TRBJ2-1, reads EAGVAQSPRYKIIEKRQSVAFWCNPISGHATLYWYQQILGQGPKLLIQFQNNGVVDDSQLPKDRFSAERLKGVDSTLKIQPAKLEDSAVYLCASSPAGGYNERFFGPGTRLTVL.

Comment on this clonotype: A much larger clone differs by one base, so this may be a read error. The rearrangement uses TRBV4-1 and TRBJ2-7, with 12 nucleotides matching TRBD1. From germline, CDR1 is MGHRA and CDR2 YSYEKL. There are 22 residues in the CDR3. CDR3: CPSSQGSHPGTGGGRVSYEQYF. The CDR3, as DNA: TGCCCCAGCAGCCAAGGAAGTCATCCCGGGACAGGGGGCGGGAGGGTGTCCTACGAGCAGTACTTC.

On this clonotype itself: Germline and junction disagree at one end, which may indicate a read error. The CDR3 DNA follows: TGTGCCAGCAGCTTGGCTGGGCAGGTGGGCTACGAGAAGTACTTC. It encodes CASSLAGQVGYEKYF. The chain recombines TRBV5-4 with TRBJ2-7; D is ambiguous. Per the germline V gene, CDR1 is SGHNT and CDR2 is YYREEE (reference sequence). There are 15 residues in the CDR3.

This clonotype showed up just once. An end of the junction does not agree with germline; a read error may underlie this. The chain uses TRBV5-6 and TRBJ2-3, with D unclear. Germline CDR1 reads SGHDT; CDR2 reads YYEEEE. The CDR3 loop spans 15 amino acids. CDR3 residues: CASSRGWALTDMQYF. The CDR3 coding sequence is TGTGCCAGCAGCCGTGGGTGGGCTCTCACAGATATGCAGTATTTT.

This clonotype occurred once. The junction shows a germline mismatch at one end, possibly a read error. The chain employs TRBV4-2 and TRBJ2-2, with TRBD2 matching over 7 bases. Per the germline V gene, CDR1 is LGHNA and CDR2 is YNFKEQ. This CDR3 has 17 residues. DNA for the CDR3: TGTGTCAGCGGCCAAGTTGGGAGCGGGAAAAACACCGGGGAGCTGTTTTTT. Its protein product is CVSGQVGSGKNTGELFF.

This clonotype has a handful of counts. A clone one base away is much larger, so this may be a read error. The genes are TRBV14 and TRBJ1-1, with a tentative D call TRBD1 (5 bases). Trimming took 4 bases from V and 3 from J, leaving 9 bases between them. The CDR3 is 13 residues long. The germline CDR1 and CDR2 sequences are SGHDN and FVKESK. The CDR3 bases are TGTGCCAGCAGCCGACAGCTGGACACTGAAGCTTTCTTT. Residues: CASSRQLDTEAFF.

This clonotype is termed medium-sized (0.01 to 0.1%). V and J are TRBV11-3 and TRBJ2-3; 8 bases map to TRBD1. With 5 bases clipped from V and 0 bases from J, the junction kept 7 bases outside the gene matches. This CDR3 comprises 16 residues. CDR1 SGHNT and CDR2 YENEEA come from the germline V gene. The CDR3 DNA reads TGTGCCAGCAGCCCCCGACAGGGGTCAAGCACAGATACGCAGTATTTT. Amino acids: CASSPRQGSSTDTQYF.

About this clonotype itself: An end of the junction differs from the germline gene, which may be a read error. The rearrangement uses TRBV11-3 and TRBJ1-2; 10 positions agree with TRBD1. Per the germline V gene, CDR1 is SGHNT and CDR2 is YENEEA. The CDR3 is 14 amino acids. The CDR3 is CTSSFPTGGISYTF. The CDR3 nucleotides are TGTACCAGCAGCTTCCCGACAGGGGGCATTAGCTACACCTTC.

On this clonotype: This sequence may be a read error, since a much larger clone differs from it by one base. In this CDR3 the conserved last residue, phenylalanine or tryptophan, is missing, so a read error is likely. The CDR3 DNA follows: TGTGCCAGCAGTGACTCCGGAACGAATCAGCCCCAGCATCTT. Translating it yields CASSDSGTNQPQHL. The chain recombines TRBV6-1 with TRBJ1-5; D gene uncertain. CDR1 and CDR2 (germline): MNHNS, SASEGT. The CDR3 extends over 14 amino acids. Trimming took off 3 bases at V and 4 bases at J, with 10 bases between the two ends.

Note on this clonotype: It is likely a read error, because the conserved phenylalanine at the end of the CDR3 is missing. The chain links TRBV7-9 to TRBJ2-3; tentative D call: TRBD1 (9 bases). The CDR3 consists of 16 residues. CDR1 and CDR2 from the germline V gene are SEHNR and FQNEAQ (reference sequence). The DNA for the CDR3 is TGTGCCAGCAGCCCCGGGGGGGCACAGGGGGCGGATATGCAGTATCTT. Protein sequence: CASSPGGAQGADMQYL.

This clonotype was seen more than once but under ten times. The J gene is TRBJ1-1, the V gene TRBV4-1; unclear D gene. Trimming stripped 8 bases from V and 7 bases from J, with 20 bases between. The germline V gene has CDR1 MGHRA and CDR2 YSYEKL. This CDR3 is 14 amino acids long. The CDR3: CASCPLLRDNEAFF. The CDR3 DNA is TGCGCCAGCTGCCCTTTGCTGAGAGACAATGAAGCTTTCTTT.

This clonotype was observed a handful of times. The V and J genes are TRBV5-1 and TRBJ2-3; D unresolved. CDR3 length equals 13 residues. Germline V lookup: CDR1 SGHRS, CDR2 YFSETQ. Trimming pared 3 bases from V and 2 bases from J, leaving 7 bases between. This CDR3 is CASSWGSTDTQYF. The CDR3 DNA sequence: TGCGCCAGCAGCTGGGGATCCACAGATACGCAGTATTTT. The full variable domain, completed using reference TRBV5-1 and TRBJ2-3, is KAGVTQTPRYLIKTRGQQVTLSCSPISGHRSVSWYQQTPGQGLQFLFEYFSETQRNKGNFPGRFSGRQFSNSRSEMNVSTLELGDSALYLCASSWGSTDTQYFGPGTRLTVL.

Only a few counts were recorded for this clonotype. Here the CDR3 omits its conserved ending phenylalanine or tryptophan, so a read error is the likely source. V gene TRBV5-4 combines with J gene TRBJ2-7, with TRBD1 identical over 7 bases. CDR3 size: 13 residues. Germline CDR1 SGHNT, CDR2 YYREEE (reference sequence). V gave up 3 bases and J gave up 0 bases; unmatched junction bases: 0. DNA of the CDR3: TGTGCCAGCAGCTGGGACAGCTCCTACGAGCAGTACCTC. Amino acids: CASSWDSSYEQYL.

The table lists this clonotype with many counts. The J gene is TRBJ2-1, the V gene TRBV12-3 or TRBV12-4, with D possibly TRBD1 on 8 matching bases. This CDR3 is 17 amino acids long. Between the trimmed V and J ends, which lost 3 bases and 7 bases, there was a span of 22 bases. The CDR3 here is CASSLGQESGGRNEQFF. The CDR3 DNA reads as TGTGCCAGCAGTTTGGGACAGGAATCGGGGGGAAGGAATGAGCAGTTCTTC.

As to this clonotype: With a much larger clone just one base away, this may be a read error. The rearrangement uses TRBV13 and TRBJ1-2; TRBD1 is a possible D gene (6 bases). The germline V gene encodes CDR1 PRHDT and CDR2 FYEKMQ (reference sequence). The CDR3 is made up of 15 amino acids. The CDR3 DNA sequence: TGTGCCAGCAGGTTAGGTGCCTGGACAGATGAAGGCTACACCTTC. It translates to CASRLGAWTDEGYTF.

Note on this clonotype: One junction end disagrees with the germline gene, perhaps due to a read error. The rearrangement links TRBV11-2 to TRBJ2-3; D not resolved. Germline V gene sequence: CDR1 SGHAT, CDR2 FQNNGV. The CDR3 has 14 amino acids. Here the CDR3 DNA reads TGTGCCAGTAGCTTACTCGTCGGCACAGATAGGCAGTATTTT. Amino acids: CASSLLVGTDRQYF.

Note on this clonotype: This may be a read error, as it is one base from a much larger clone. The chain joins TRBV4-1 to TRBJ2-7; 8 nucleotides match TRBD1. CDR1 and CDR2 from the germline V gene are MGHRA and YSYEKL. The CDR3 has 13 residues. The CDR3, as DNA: TGCGCCAGCAGCCGGGGACAGGACTACGATCAGTACTTC. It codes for CASSRGQDYDQYF.